The entry below gives a single T cell receptor (beta chain) sequence along with its context. Antigen specificity is unknown. This sample was included in a study of a mutant IDH1 vaccine in newly diagnosed glioma. The ends were cut back, 1 base at V and 1 base at J, with 3 bases in the middle. This CDR3 spans 13 amino acids. Germline V gene data show CDR1 as SEHNR and CDR2 as FQNEAQ (reference sequence). Time point of the sample: week 11, during vaccination. Every single dose of the vaccine, 300 ug of mutant IDH1 20-mer peptide, came with topical imiquimod. The repertoire was sequenced with immunoSEQ multiplex PCR; TCRdb's copy has only in-frame clones and lacks some. Of under 55,000 clones listed, roughly nine tenths are singletons.

The V call is TRBV7-9, the J call TRBJ2-3; D gene unclear. The receptor comes from a man aged 50 to 60 with glioma. The material sequenced was PBMCs, taken from a glioma patient whose treatment included an IDH1 peptide vaccine. The CDR3: CASSLGGTDTQYF. As DNA, the CDR3 is TGTGCCAGCAGCTTAGGGGGCACAGATACGCAGTATTTT.